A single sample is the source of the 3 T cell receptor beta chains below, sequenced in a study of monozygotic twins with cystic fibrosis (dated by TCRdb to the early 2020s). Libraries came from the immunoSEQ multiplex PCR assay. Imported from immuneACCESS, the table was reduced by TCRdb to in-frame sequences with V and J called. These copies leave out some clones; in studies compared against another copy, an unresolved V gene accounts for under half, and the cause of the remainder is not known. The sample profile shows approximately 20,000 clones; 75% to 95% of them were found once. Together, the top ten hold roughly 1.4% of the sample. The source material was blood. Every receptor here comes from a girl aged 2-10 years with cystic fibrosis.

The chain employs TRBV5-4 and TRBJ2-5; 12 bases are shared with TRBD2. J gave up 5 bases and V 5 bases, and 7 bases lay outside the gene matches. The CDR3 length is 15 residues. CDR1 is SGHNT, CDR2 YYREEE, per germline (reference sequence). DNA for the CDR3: TGTGCCAGCAGTTCCTCTAGCGGGGGGGCCGAGACCCAGTACTTC. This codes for CASSSSSGGAETQYF.

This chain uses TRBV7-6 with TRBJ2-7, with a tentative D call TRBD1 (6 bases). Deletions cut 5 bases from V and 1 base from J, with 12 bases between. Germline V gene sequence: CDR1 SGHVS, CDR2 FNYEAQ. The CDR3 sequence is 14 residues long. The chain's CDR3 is CASSPRDTSYEQYF. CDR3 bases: TGTGCCAGCAGCCCCCGGGACACTTCCTACGAGCAGTACTTC. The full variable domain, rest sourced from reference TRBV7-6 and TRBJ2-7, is GAGVSQSPRYKVTKRGQDVALRCDPISGHVSLYWYRQALGQGPEFLTYFNYEAQQDKSGLPNDRFSAERPEGSISTLTIQRTEQRDSAMYRCASSPRDTSYEQYFGPGTRLTVT.

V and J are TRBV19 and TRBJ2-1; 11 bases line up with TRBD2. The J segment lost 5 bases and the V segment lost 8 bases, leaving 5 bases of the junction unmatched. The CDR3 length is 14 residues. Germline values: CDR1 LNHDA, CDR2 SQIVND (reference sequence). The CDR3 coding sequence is TGTGCCAGTTCCGCGGGACTAGCGGACAATGAGCAGTTCTTC. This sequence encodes CASSAGLADNEQFF.